The 20 T cell receptor beta chains below come from one sample, sequenced in a study of cytotoxic CD8 clonotypes in ibrutinib-treated CLL. Clones were sequenced by immunoSEQ multiplex PCR, and TCRdb holds only the in-frame ones, with some missing. Of about 120,000 clones in the sample, more than 55% were seen once. The sample consisted of PBMCs, taken after 24 months of ibrutinib treatment. These receptors were taken from a human donor with chronic lymphocytic leukemia.

The chain is built from TRBV11-3 and TRBJ2-3; D may be TRBD2 (6 bases). This CDR3 region has 15 residues. V shed 3 bases and J shed 3 bases, with 13 bases lying between them. Germline CDR1 and CDR2: SGHNT and YENEEA. The CDR3 spells CASSFSSAGTDTQYF. The CDR3 nucleotides read TGTGCCAGCAGCTTCTCTAGCGCCGGTACAGATACGCAGTATTTT. The full variable domain, completed using reference TRBV11-3 and TRBJ2-3, is EAGVVQSPRYKIIEKKQPVAFWCNPISGHNTLYWYLQNLGQGPELLIRYENEEAVDDSQLPKDRFSAERLKGVDSTLKIQPAELGDSAVYLCASSFSSAGTDTQYFGPGTRLTVL.

This clone was seen ten or more times. The chain combines TRBV7-2 with TRBJ1-5; D uncertain. V dropped 2 bases and J dropped 9 bases, with 17 bases sitting between them. This CDR3 comprises 15 residues. In germline, CDR1 is SGHTA, CDR2 FQGNSA. This chain's CDR3 is CASSLSSTTGSPQHF. Written as DNA, the CDR3 is TGTGCCAGCAGCTTAAGCTCCACGACTGGTTCGCCCCAGCATTTT.

The rearrangement joins TRBV14 to TRBJ1-2, with D hard to call. This CDR3 region has 16 residues. The V gene's germline CDR1 is SGHDN and CDR2 FVKESK. V was cut by 0 bases and J by 3 bases, with 14 bases left in between. The CDR3 DNA follows: TGTGCCAGCAGCCAAGACTACCCGCGGGCTGACTATGGCTACACCTTC. Translated: CASSQDYPRADYGYTF.

This clone came up a few times. This sequence joins TRBV30 and TRBJ1-4; D may be TRBD1 (6 bases). The CDR3 has 15 residues. The germline gives CDR1 GTSNPN, CDR2 SVGIG (reference sequence). V gave up 1 base and J gave up 5 bases, with 14 bases separating them. The CDR3 nucleotides are TGTGCCTGGAGTGCCCCGACAGGACGAAATGAAAAACTGTTTTTT. This translates into CAWSAPTGRNEKLFF.

The chain carries TRBV6-1 and TRBJ2-3; D possibly corresponds to TRBD2 (6 bases). Deletions cut 1 base from V and 0 bases from J, with 8 bases between. This CDR3 is built from 15 residues. Germline V lookup: CDR1 MNHNS, CDR2 SASEGT. Here the CDR3 DNA reads TGTGCCAGCAGTGAAGGCGGGGTTAGCACAGATACGCAGTATTTT. It specifies CASSEGGVSTDTQYF.

The V gene is TRBV6-1, the J gene TRBJ1-1; 7 nucleotides line up with TRBD1. The CDR3 totals 15 residues. The V and J ends lost 5 bases and 1 base, in that order; junction bases with no gene match: 7. Germline CDR1 and CDR2: MNHNS and SASEGT. The CDR3 DNA reads as TGTGCCAGCAGTATACGGGACAGTCGGAACACTGAAGCTTTCTTT. Residues: CASSIRDSRNTEAFF.

The V and J genes are TRBV7-8 and TRBJ1-2; perhaps TRBD1 as D (5 bases). Germline-derived CDR1 and CDR2 are SGHVS and FQNEAQ. The CDR3 consists of 14 residues. Deletions cut 0 bases from V and 3 bases from J, with 8 bases between. The DNA of the CDR3 is TGTGCCAGCAGCTTAGCCGAGACAGACTATGGCTACACCTTC. Its protein is CASSLAETDYGYTF.

This clone came up a few times. This chain joins TRBV27 and TRBJ1-1; perhaps TRBD1 as D (5 bases). The CDR3 extends over 16 amino acids. In germline, CDR1 is MNHEY, CDR2 SMNVEV (reference sequence). Trimming left V 5 bases short and J 1 base short, with 17 bases between. The CDR3 DNA reads TGTGCCAGCAGTCACAACAGGCAAAGAGGGAACACTGAAGCTTTCTTT. Encoded protein: CASSHNRQRGNTEAFF.

This clone appeared a few times. This CDR3 is CASSGNEQFF. For the CDR3, the DNA is TGTGCCAGCAGTGGCAATGAGCAGTTCTTC. The rearrangement links TRBV11-2 to TRBJ2-1; no reliable D call. V lost 6 bases and J 6 bases, leaving 3 bases between the germline ends. Germline assignment: CDR1 SGHAT and CDR2 FQNNGV. The CDR3 loop spans 10 amino acids.

The chain is built from TRBV15 and TRBJ1-1; D may be TRBD1 (6 bases). With 6 bases removed from V and 4 bases from J, the gap between germline ends came to 15 bases. CDR1 LNHNV and CDR2 YYDKDF come from the germline V gene (reference sequence). The CDR3 covers 14 residues. CDR3: CATSIEGGATEAFF. In nucleotides, the CDR3 is TGTGCCACCAGTATTGAGGGGGGGGCCACTGAAGCTTTCTTT.

The table lists this clone with many counts. V is TRBV27 and J is TRBJ2-7; either TRBD1 or TRBD2 may supply D (5 bases each). Germline assignment: CDR1 MNHEY and CDR2 SMNVEV (reference sequence). This CDR3 spans 16 amino acids. V lost 2 bases and J 6 bases, leaving 20 bases between the germline ends. In DNA, the CDR3 is TGTGCCAGCAGTTTAAGGGGACCAAAGAAGGCTCGCGAGCAGTACTTC. The encoded protein is CASSLRGPKKAREQYF.

The rearrangement links TRBV5-1 to TRBJ1-2; possibly TRBD1 for D (5 bases). Germline V CDR1 and CDR2: SGHRS, YFSETQ. The V and J ends lost 4 bases and 1 base respectively, with 14 bases between them. This CDR3 contains 15 residues. The CDR3 bases are TGCGCCAGCAGCGCCTCCGGGGCGGGTAACTATGGCTACACCTTC. Translated: CASSASGAGNYGYTF.

The chain joins TRBV7-3 to TRBJ2-6; perhaps TRBD1 as D (5 bases). V was pared by 5 bases and J by 3 bases, with 11 bases between. Germline values: CDR1 SGHTA, CDR2 FQGTGA. The CDR3 is 15 residues long. CDR3 in DNA: TGTGCCAGCAGCGATCGGACAAGTGGGGCCAACGTCCTGACTTTC. It codes for CASSDRTSGANVLTF.

J is TRBJ1-4 and V is TRBV7-9; possibly TRBD1 for D (5 bases). There are 13 residues in the CDR3. V was shortened by 6 bases and J by 5 bases, with 10 bases between the two germline ends. Looked up from germline, CDR1 is SEHNR and CDR2 is FQNEAQ (reference sequence). In nucleotides, the CDR3 is TGTGCCAGCAGGAGGGGCGAAAATGAAAAACTGTTTTTT. This sequence encodes CASRRGENEKLFF.

V and J are TRBV5-8 and TRBJ2-1; possibly TRBD2 for D (5 bases). CDR1 and CDR2 from the germline V gene are SGHTS and YDEGEE. Trimming removed 2 bases from V and 8 bases from J, with 8 bases in between. This CDR3 contains 12 residues. The CDR3 DNA is TGTGCCAGCAGCTTTAAGGGAGATGAGCAGTTCTTC. It codes for CASSFKGDEQFF.

This clone was counted only a few times. This chain uses TRBV7-8 with TRBJ1-2; D unclear. CDR3 length: 13 residues. Germline-derived CDR1 and CDR2 are SGHVS and FQNEAQ. V was shortened by 5 bases and J by 7 bases, with 14 bases between the two germline ends. CDR3 loop: CASSIQALGGYTF. The CDR3 DNA sequence: TGTGCCAGCAGCATCCAGGCTCTGGGTGGCTACACCTTC.

This chain uses TRBV5-1 with TRBJ2-7, with 14 bases identical to TRBD2. Germline CDR1 reads SGHRS; CDR2 reads YFSETQ. V lost 4 bases and J lost 6; bases outside the gene matches: 12. The CDR3 extends over 17 amino acids. For the CDR3, the DNA is TGCGCCAGCAGCCTCGGACTAGCGGGGGGTCTAGTGAGCGAGCAGTACTTC. It yields the protein CASSLGLAGGLVSEQYF.

The chain links TRBV30 to TRBJ2-5; D not certain. V lost 4 bases, J lost 2 bases, and 17 bases lay in between. Germline values: CDR1 GTSNPN, CDR2 SVGIG (reference sequence). The CDR3 contains 15 residues. CDR3 sequence reads: CAWTLRVAVQETQYF. CDR3 nucleotides: TGTGCCTGGACCTTAAGGGTAGCAGTTCAAGAGACCCAGTACTTC.

The table lists this clone with a few counts. This rearrangement joins TRBV29-1 to TRBJ2-3, with D hard to call. V lost 7 bases to trimming and J lost 5 bases, with 7 bases between them. This CDR3 is 10 amino acids long. Germline V gene data show CDR1 as SQVTM and CDR2 as ANQGSEA. The CDR3 region has the DNA TGCAGCGCAGAGGTAGATACGCAGTATTTT. This codes for CSAEVDTQYF.

The chain couples TRBV7-2 to TRBJ2-1; 7 bases match TRBD1. The ends lost 5 bases at V and 3 bases at J; junction bases unmatched: 7. Germline V gives CDR1 SGHTA, CDR2 FQGNSA. The CDR3 has 15 amino acids. The CDR3 bases are TGTGCCAGCAGCCGACAGGGTGCGAACTACAATGAGCAGTTCTTC. Translated, it gives CASSRQGANYNEQFF. The variable domain in full, completed from reference TRBV7-2 and TRBJ2-1, reads GAGVSQSPSNKVTEKGKDVELRCDPISGHTALYWYRQSLGQGLEFLIYFQGNSAPDKSGLPSDRFSAERTGGSVSTLTIQRTQQEDSAVYLCASSRQGANYNEQFFGPGTRLTVL.